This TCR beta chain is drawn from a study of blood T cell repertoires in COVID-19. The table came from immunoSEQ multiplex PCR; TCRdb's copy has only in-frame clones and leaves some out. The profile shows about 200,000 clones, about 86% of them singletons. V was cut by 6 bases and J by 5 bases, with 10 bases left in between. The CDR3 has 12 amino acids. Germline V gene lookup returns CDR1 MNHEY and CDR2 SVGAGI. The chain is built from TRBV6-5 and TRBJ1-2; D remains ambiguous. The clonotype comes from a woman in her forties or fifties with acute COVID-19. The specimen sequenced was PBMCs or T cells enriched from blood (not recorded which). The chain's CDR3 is CASRNSTYGYTF. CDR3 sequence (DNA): TGTGCCAGCAGGAACTCTACTTATGGCTACACCTTC.